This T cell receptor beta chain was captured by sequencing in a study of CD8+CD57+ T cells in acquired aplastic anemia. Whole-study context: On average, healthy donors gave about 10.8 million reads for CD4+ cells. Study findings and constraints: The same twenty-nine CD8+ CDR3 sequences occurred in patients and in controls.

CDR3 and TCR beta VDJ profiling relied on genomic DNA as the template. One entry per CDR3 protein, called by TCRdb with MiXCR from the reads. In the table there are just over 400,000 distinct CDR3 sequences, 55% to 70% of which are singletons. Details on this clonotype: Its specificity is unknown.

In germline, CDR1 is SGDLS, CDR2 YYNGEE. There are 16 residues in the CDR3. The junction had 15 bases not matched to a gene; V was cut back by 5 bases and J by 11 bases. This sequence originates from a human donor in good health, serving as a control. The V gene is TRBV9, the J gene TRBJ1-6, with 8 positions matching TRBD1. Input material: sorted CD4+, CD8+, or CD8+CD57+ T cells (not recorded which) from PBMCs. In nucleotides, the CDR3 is TGTGCCAGCAGTCCAGCGCAGGGGGCGCGGCGGCCACCCCTCCACTTT. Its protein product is CASSPAQGARRPPLHF.